The entry that follows covers one TCR beta chain sequence. This sample is part of a study of shared clonotypes between healthy human individuals. The junction had 11 bases not matched to a gene; V was cut back by 5 bases and J by 4 bases. The CDR3 totals 16 residues. Germline V gives CDR1 SEHNR, CDR2 FQNEAQ (reference sequence). Some clones are missing from TCRdb's copy, which holds only in-frame ones; the method was immunoSEQ multiplex PCR. This table holds 550,000 to 800,000 clones, 90% found once. The source material was memory CD8+ T cells from PBMCs. Described subset: CD45RO+ cells pooled with CCR7-negative TemRA cells. This TCR came from a man between 18 and 29 years old in good health. Some clones in this sample may be carry-over from other donors' samples. This chain connects TRBV7-9 to TRBJ2-1, with 7 bases lining up with TRBD2. The CDR3 nucleotides are TGTGCCAGCAGCGTACCCACTAGCGCCCTATACAATGAGCAGTTCTTC. Protein product: CASSVPTSALYNEQFF.